The T cell receptor beta chain described here comes from a study of cytomegalovirus exposure and HLA in healthy donors. The PCR ran on 60 Vbeta and 13 Jbeta primers. Sequenced by immunoSEQ multiplex PCR; TCRdb stores in-frame clones only, minus some. This sample has about 93,000 clones; about three quarters occur once, and the top ten carry under 2.5%. Sequences were obtained from PBMCs. This TCR came from a boy aged 10-17 years in good health and CMV-seronegative.

The CDR3 loop is CASSQSVAGVNEKLFF. In DNA form, the CDR3 reads TGCGCCAGCAGCCAATCCGTCGCGGGGGTTAATGAAAAACTGTTTTTT. The rearrangement links TRBV4-1 to TRBJ1-4, with a possible D match to TRBD1 (5 bases). CDR1 and CDR2 (germline): MGHRA, YSYEKL. This CDR3 region has 16 residues. Trimming removed 2 bases at V and 4 bases at J, with 14 bases between.